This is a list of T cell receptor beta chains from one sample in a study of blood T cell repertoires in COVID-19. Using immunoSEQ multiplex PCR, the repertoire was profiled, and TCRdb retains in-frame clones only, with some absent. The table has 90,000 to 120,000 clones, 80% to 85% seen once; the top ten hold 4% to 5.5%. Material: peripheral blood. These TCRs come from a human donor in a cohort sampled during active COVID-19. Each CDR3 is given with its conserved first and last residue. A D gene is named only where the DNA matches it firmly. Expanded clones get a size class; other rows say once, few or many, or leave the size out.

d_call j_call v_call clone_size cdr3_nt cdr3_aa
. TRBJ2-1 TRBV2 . TGTGCCAGCAGGCTTAACCCGGGACATGACTACAATGAGCAGTTCTTC CASRLNPGHDYNEQFF
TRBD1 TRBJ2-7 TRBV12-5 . TGTGCTAGTGGTTTGGCCCCCCGGGACAGATGCTACGAGCAGTACTTC CASGLAPRDRCYEQYF
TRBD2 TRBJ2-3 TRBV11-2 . TGTGCCAGCAGCAGCCCTAGCGGGCGCCTCACAGATACGCAGTATTTT CASSSPSGRLTDTQYF
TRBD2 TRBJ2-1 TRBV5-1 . TGCGCCAGCAGCTCCGATTCGGGAGGATTCAATGAGCAGTTCTTC CASSSDSGGFNEQFF
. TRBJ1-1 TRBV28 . TGTGCCAGCAGTTCTTTTAAGAACACTGAAGCTTTCTTT CASSSFKNTEAFF
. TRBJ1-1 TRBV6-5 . TGTGCCAGCAGCCGAGTCAGGGACAAAAATGCTGAAGCTTTCTTT CASSRVRDKNAEAFF
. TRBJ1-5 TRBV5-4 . TGTGCCAGCAGCTTGGCTTGGGTCAGGTATAGCAATCAGCCCCAGCATTTT CASSLAWVRYSNQPQHF
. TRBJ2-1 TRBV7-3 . TGTGCCAGCAGCTCGACAGTCTCCTACAATGAGCAGTTCTTC CASSSTVSYNEQFF
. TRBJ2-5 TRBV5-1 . TGCGCCAGCAGCTCACTAGTTTCAGAGACCCAGTACTTC CASSSLVSETQYF
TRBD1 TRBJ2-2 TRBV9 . TGTGCCAGCAGCCCACACAAGGGACAGGGCACCGGGGAGCTGTTTTTT CASSPHKGQGTGELFF
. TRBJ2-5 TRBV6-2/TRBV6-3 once TGTGCCAGCAGTTACTCGAGGGAGACCCAGTACTTC CASSYSRETQYF
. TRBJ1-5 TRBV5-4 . TGTGCCAGCAGCTTGGCGGGGGGCAATCAGCCCCAGCATTTT CASSLAGGNQPQHF
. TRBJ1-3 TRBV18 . TGTGCCAGCTCATCTATGTTACAGGCCTCTGGAAACACCATATATTTT CASSSMLQASGNTIYF
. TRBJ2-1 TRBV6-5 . TGTGCCAGCAACACAGGCTCCTACAATGAGCAGTTCTTC CASNTGSYNEQFF
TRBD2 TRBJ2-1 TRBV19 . TGTGCCAGTAGCTTAAGACTAGCGGGGGACACGGTCTACAATGAGCAGTTCTTC CASSLRLAGDTVYNEQFF
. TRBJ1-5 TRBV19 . TGTGCCAGTAGTATCCGGGGTAGCAATCAGCCCCAGCATTTT CASSIRGSNQPQHF
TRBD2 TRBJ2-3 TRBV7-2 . TGTGCCAGCAGCGAAAGCGGGAGCTTCCCAGATACGCAGTATTTT CASSESGSFPDTQYF
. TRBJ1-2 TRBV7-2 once TGTGCCAGCAGCTTGAAGGGGATCTCTGGCTACACCTTC CASSLKGISGYTF
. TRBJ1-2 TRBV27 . TGTGCCAGCAGTCCTGGGGGGGCTGGGGGCTACACCTTC CASSPGGAGGYTF
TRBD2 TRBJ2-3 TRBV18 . TGTGCCAGCTCACTGACTAGCGGCACAGATACGCAGTATTTT CASSLTSGTDTQYF
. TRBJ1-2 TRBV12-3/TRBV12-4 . TGTGCCAGCAGTCAGACAGATAACTATGGCTACACCTTC CASSQTDNYGYTF
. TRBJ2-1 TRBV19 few TGTGCCAGTAGTATAGATGGAGACAGCTATCAATACAATGAGCAGTTCTTC CASSIDGDSYQYNEQFF
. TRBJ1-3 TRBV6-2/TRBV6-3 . TGTGCCAGCAGTTACTCGCCAGTCTCTGGAAACACCATATATTTT CASSYSPVSGNTIYF
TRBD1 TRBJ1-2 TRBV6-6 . TGTGCCTGTTCTAAAGGACAGGGGGCCGCCTATGGCTACACCTTC CACSKGQGAAYGYTF
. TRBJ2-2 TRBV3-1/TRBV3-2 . TGTGCCAGCAGCCAAGGTTCTAGCGCGGGTCTCGGGGAGCTGTTTTTT CASSQGSSAGLGELFF
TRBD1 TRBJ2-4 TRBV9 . TGTGCCAGCAGCGAAGACAGGGGGCGCGGTGACGTCAAAAACATTCAGTACTTC CASSEDRGRGDVKNIQYF
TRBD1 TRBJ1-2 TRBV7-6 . TGTGCCAGCAGCAGTGGGACAGGCCCCTATGGCTACACCTTC CASSSGTGPYGYTF
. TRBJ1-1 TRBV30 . TGTGCCGGCGCTCAGGGGCGAGGCACTGAAGCTTTCTTT CAGAQGRGTEAFF
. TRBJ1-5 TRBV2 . TGTGCCAGCAGCCTCAATGGACAGCTTAGCAATCAGCCCCAGCATTTT CASSLNGQLSNQPQHF
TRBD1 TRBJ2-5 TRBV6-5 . TGTGCCAGCAGTTACTCGCATACAGGGGTGGGAGAGACCCAGTACTTC CASSYSHTGVGETQYF
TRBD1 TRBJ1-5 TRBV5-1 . TGCGCCAGCAGCCAACAGGGGGAACAGCCCCAGCATTTT CASSQQGEQPQHF
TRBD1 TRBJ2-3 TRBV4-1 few TGCGCCAGCAGCCAGAAACAGGGGGGAGCGGATACGCAGTATTTT CASSQKQGGADTQYF
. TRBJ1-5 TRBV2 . TGTGCCAGCAGTGTTGGGGGGGCTCGTAATCAGCCCCAGCATTTT CASSVGGARNQPQHF
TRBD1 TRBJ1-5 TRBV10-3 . TGTGCCATCAGTGGGGATATGACAGGGGGCCAAAATCAGCCCCAGCATTTT CAISGDMTGGQNQPQHF
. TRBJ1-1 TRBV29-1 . TGCAGCGTTGTGGAGGGGAGGACTGAAGCTTTCTTT CSVVEGRTEAFF
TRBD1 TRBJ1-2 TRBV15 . TGTGCCACCAGCAGACTAACAGGGGGCGCCGATGGCTACACCTTC CATSRLTGGADGYTF
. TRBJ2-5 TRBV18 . TGTGCCAGCTCACCCGCGAAAGAAGACCAAGAGACCCAGTACTTC CASSPAKEDQETQYF
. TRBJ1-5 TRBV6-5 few TGTGCCAGCACCCGCTTCGGTCAGCCCCAGCATTTT CASTRFGQPQHF
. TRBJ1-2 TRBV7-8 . TGTGCCAGCAGCCTCGGTAGAGATGGCTACACCTTC CASSLGRDGYTF
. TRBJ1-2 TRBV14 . TGTGCCAGCAGCCAATCGGAGGGATCGCTAAATGGCTACACCTTC CASSQSEGSLNGYTF
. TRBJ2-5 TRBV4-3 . TGCGCCAGCAGCCAAAGACAGCGAGAGACCCAGTACTTC CASSQRQRETQYF
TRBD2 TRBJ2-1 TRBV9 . TGTGCCAGCAGCGATGGACTAGCGGGAAGCTACAATGAGCAGTTCTTC CASSDGLAGSYNEQFF
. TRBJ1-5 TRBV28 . TGTGCCAGCAGACGACAGACCGGCCACAATCAGCCCCAGCATTTT CASRRQTGHNQPQHF
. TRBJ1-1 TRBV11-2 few TGTGCCAGCGGCAGGGGTGCGGCTGAAGCTTTCTTT CASGRGAAEAFF
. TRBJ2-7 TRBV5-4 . TGTGCCAGCAGCTTGGGACAGGTATCCTACGAGCAGTACTTC CASSLGQVSYEQYF
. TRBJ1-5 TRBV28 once TGTGCCAGCAGGGCTGAAACAGGGAACAATCAGCCCCAGCATTTT CASRAETGNNQPQHF
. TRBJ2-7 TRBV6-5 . TGTGCCTCGGGGGAATTCTCCTACGAGCAGTACTTC CASGEFSYEQYF
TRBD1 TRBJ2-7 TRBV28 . TGTGCCAGCAGAAGGGACAGCTCCTACGAGCAGTACTTC CASRRDSSYEQYF
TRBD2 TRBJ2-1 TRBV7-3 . TGTGCCAGCAAGGCTAGCGGGAGTTATGAGCAGTTCTTC CASKASGSYEQFF
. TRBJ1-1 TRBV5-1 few TGCGCCAGCAGCCGGACAGAGAACACTGAAGCTTTCTTT CASSRTENTEAFF
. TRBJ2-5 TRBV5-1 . TGCGCCAGCAGCTTGTACAGTAATGCGGAGACCCAGTACTTC CASSLYSNAETQYF